These 28 T cell receptor beta chains were all obtained from the same sample, sequenced in a study of cytomegalovirus exposure and HLA in healthy donors. With 60 Vbeta and 13 Jbeta primers, the PCR was carried out. Sequencing used immunoSEQ multiplex PCR; TCRdb keeps in-frame clones, though not all of them. Of 90,000 to 150,000 clones in the sample, about 80% were seen once. The sequencing input was PBMCs. The receptors originated from a human donor in good health.

The rearrangement uses TRBV7-2 and TRBJ2-5; D possibly corresponds to TRBD2 (6 bases). This CDR3 comprises 15 residues. The V gene's germline CDR1 is SGHTA and CDR2 FQGNSA. Trimming stripped 1 base from V and 1 base from J, with 10 bases between. CDR3 sequence (DNA): TGTGCCAGCAGCTTAGGCGGGGCAAGCCAAGAGACCCAGTACTTC. Residues: CASSLGGASQETQYF.

J is TRBJ2-3 and V is TRBV4-2; 7 nucleotides match TRBD2. The germline V gene has CDR1 LGHNA and CDR2 YNFKEQ. The J segment lost 4 bases and the V segment lost 0 bases, leaving 13 bases of the junction unmatched. This CDR3 spans 18 amino acids. The CDR3 region has the DNA TGTGCCAGCAGCCAAGAAGATCAGCGGGGTCCACAGGCAGATACGCAGTATTTT. Translating it yields CASSQEDQRGPQADTQYF.

This clone was seen a few times. The chain uses TRBV6-6 and TRBJ1-5, with TRBD1 matching over 10 bases. J lost 5 bases, V lost 8 bases, and 3 bases had no gene match. Germline V gives CDR1 MNHNY, CDR2 SVGAGI (reference sequence). This CDR3 is built from 13 residues. CDR3 loop: CASSTGGYQPQHF. The CDR3 region has the DNA TGTGCCAGCTCGACAGGGGGCTATCAGCCCCAGCATTTT.

V gene TRBV15 combines with J gene TRBJ2-2, with a tentative D call TRBD2 (6 bases). V was trimmed by 4 bases and J by 4 bases, leaving 10 bases between them. Germline CDR1 and CDR2: LNHNV and YYDKDF (reference sequence). CDR3 length equals 14 residues. The CDR3 loop reads CATSIAAATGELFF. In nucleotides, the CDR3 is TGTGCCACCAGCATAGCGGCTGCCACCGGGGAGCTGTTTTTT.

The chain joins TRBV28 to TRBJ2-3, with TRBD2 matching 11 bases. The germline CDR1 and CDR2 sequences are MDHEN and SYDVKM. Unmatched junction bases numbered 12, after V lost 2 bases and J lost 2 bases. The CDR3 contains 19 residues. The CDR3 DNA follows: TGTGCCAGCAGTTTAGGTCACCCTACTAGCGGGGGACCCACAGATACGCAGTATTTT. Its translation is CASSLGHPTSGGPTDTQYF. The whole variable domain, remainder taken from reference TRBV28 and TRBJ2-3, is DVKVTQSSRYLVKRTGEKVFLECVQDMDHENMFWYRQDPGLGLRLIYFSYDVKMKEKGDIPEGYSVSREKKERFSLILESASTNQTSMYLCASSLGHPTSGGPTDTQYFGPGTRLTVL.

The chain has TRBV14 and TRBJ1-6; D remains unclear. The CDR3 loop spans 14 amino acids. Germline V gene data show CDR1 as SGHDN and CDR2 as FVKESK. Trimming pared 1 base from V and 6 bases from J, leaving 7 bases between. CDR3: CASSQASPNSPLHF. In nucleotides, the CDR3 is TGTGCCAGCAGCCAAGCGAGCCCTAATTCACCCCTCCACTTT.

This clone came up a few times. The rearrangement joins TRBV28 to TRBJ1-2; D not resolved. Germline-derived CDR1 and CDR2 are MDHEN and SYDVKM. This CDR3 has 13 residues. Deletions cut 9 bases from V and 2 bases from J, with 13 bases between. The CDR3 DNA reads as TGTGCCAGTTCGTACGGTTTAAACTATGGCTACACCTTC. The encoded protein is CASSYGLNYGYTF.

The chain has TRBV18 and TRBJ2-1; 7 bases are a match to TRBD1. This CDR3 spans 13 amino acids. The V gene's germline CDR1 is KGHSH and CDR2 LQKENI. Germline trimming cut 1 base from V and 9 bases from J; bases unmatched to any gene: 3. CDR3 nucleotides: TGTGCCAGCTCACCACTCCCAGGGGGTGAGCAGTTCTTC. Encoded protein: CASSPLPGGEQFF.

This clone was seen once. V is TRBV6-5 and J is TRBJ2-1, with 10 bases aligning to TRBD2. There are 15 residues in the CDR3. Germline assignment: CDR1 MNHEY and CDR2 SVGAGI. The V and J ends lost 5 bases and 7 bases, in that order; junction bases with no gene match: 8. The CDR3 nucleotides are TGTGCCAGCAGTAACCTAGCGGGAGTTAGGAATGAGCAGTTCTTC. Residues: CASSNLAGVRNEQFF.

The V call is TRBV2, the J call TRBJ1-2; no firm D call. This CDR3 comprises 12 residues. In germline, CDR1 is SNHLY, CDR2 FYNNEI. Trimming shortened V by 9 bases and J by 7 bases, and 15 bases separated the two germline ends. The CDR3, as DNA: TGTGCCAGTCCGGTGAGATTTTCTGGCTACACCTTC. It specifies CASPVRFSGYTF.

Here the CDR3 DNA reads TGTGCCAGCAGGACTCCCGCGGCCCACACTGAAGCTTTCTTT. The encoded protein is CASRTPAAHTEAFF. The V call is TRBV25-1, the J call TRBJ1-1; no clear D gene. V dropped 6 bases and J dropped 3 bases, with 14 bases sitting between them. This CDR3 is built from 14 residues. The germline V gene has CDR1 MGHDK and CDR2 SYGVNS.

The J gene is TRBJ1-2, the V gene TRBV28; no firm D call. The CDR3 covers 14 residues. The V gene's germline CDR1 is MDHEN and CDR2 SYDVKM. The V and J ends lost 1 base and 2 bases respectively, with 8 bases between them. CDR3 loop: CASSLFGKNYGYTF. DNA of the CDR3: TGTGCCAGCAGTTTATTCGGGAAAAACTATGGCTACACCTTC.

The rearrangement joins TRBV30 to TRBJ2-1, with D perhaps TRBD1 (6 bases). The length of the CDR3 is 16 residues. CDR1 and CDR2 (germline): GTSNPN, SVGIG (reference sequence). Trimming removed 1 base at V and 9 bases at J, with 22 bases between. The CDR3 here is CAWSAIGTAKQGEQFF. The CDR3 DNA is TGTGCCTGGAGTGCAATTGGGACCGCGAAACAGGGTGAGCAGTTCTTC.

This rearrangement joins TRBV20-1 to TRBJ1-1; D is perhaps TRBD1 (6 bases). The V gene's germline CDR1 is DFQATT and CDR2 SNEGSKA (reference sequence). Deletions cut 1 base from V and 10 bases from J, with 10 bases between. The CDR3 is made up of 11 amino acids. The CDR3, as DNA: TGCAGTGCTAGAGTCGGGGGGCTAGCTTTCTTT. This encodes CSARVGGLAFF.

This chain connects TRBV6-6 to TRBJ2-7, with 7 positions matching TRBD1. Trimming cost V 2 bases and J 4 bases; bases outside gene matches: 8. The CDR3 runs 15 residues. The germline V gene encodes CDR1 MNHNY and CDR2 SVGAGI (reference sequence). The CDR3 protein is CASSYEAGGLYEQYF. CDR3 in DNA: TGTGCCAGCAGTTACGAGGCAGGGGGTCTTTACGAGCAGTACTTC.

V usage is TRBV10-3 and J usage is TRBJ2-7; 9 nucleotides line up with TRBD1. The germline V gene has CDR1 ENHRY and CDR2 SYGVKD. V lost 0 bases and J lost 4; bases outside the gene matches: 4. The CDR3 extends over 15 amino acids. The CDR3: CAISESTGGVYEQYF. CDR3 bases: TGTGCCATCAGTGAGTCGACAGGGGGAGTATACGAGCAGTACTTC.

The rearrangement uses TRBV13 and TRBJ1-2; 7 nucleotides line up with TRBD1. J gave up 4 bases and V 4 bases, and 6 bases lay outside the gene matches. This CDR3 comprises 14 residues. Looked up from germline, CDR1 is PRHDT and CDR2 is FYEKMQ (reference sequence). The CDR3 reads CASSYRQGSYGYTF. In DNA form, the CDR3 reads TGTGCCAGCAGCTATAGACAGGGCTCCTATGGCTACACCTTC. Based on the CDR3 plus reference TRBV13 and TRBJ1-2, the full variable domain is AAGVIQSPRHLIKEKRETATLKCYPIPRHDTVYWYQQGPGQDPQFLISFYEKMQSDKGSIPDRFSAQQFSDYHSELNMSSLELGDSALYFCASSYRQGSYGYTFGSGTRLTVV.

The CDR3 reads CASSEWDRGPYEQYF. In DNA, the CDR3 is TGTGCCAGCAGTGAATGGGACAGGGGCCCCTACGAGCAGTACTTC. The rearrangement uses TRBV6-1 and TRBJ2-7, with TRBD1 matching 10 bases. Looked up from germline, CDR1 is MNHNS and CDR2 is SASEGT. The CDR3 is 15 residues long. The V and J ends lost 2 bases and 2 bases, in that order; junction bases with no gene match: 3.

This chain uses TRBV30 with TRBJ2-2, with D tentatively TRBD2 (5 bases). This CDR3 is 13 amino acids long. The V and J ends lost 4 bases and 1 base respectively, with 7 bases between them. CDR1 and CDR2 from the germline V gene are GTSNPN and SVGIG (reference sequence). The CDR3: CAWTLGNTGELFF. The DNA for the CDR3 is TGTGCCTGGACACTAGGGAACACCGGGGAGCTGTTTTTT.

This clone has more than one count but fewer than ten. Other DNA sequences in this sample translate to the same CDR3. The chain employs TRBV29-1 and TRBJ2-1, with 7 positions matching TRBD1. CDR3 length: 13 amino acids. Looked up from germline, CDR1 is SQVTM and CDR2 is ANQGSEA. Trimming cost V 7 bases and J 6 bases; bases outside gene matches: 9. CDR3 region: CSGGTATGNEQFF. The CDR3 bases are TGCAGCGGGGGGACAGCTACTGGCAATGAGCAGTTCTTC.

The chain carries TRBV6-1 and TRBJ2-3; a possible D gene is TRBD2 (5 bases). Between the trimmed V and J ends, which lost 2 bases and 2 bases, there was a span of 17 bases. The CDR3 contains 17 residues. Germline V gene lookup returns CDR1 MNHNS and CDR2 SASEGT. CDR3 coding DNA: TGTGCCAGCAGTGAACCTCTTGAGCGGATTACCACAGATACGCAGTATTTT. This gives the protein CASSEPLERITTDTQYF.

The genes are TRBV10-3 and TRBJ1-1, with D tentatively TRBD1 (5 bases). Germline V gives CDR1 ENHRY, CDR2 SYGVKD. Trimming removed 4 bases from V and 0 bases from J, with 6 bases in between. The CDR3 totals 13 residues. CDR3 coding DNA: TGTGCCATCAGTGGGGGGGTGAACACTGAAGCTTTCTTT. Residues: CAISGGVNTEAFF.

V is TRBV30 and J is TRBJ1-2, with D possibly matching TRBD1 (5 bases). Germline loops: CDR1 GTSNPN, CDR2 SVGIG (reference sequence). V was clipped by 0 bases and J by 5 bases, with 16 bases between them. The CDR3 loop spans 15 amino acids. In nucleotides, the CDR3 is TGTGCCTGGAGTGTACGGAGGGGAGGGGAGTATGGCTACACCTTC. This translates into CAWSVRRGGEYGYTF.

This sequence joins TRBV27 and TRBJ1-5; tentatively, D is TRBD1 (5 bases). CDR3 length equals 14 residues. The V and J ends lost 7 bases and 3 bases respectively, with 13 bases between them. Germline V gene sequence: CDR1 MNHEY, CDR2 SMNVEV (reference sequence). Written as DNA, the CDR3 is TGTGCCAGCATGAGAAGGGGTAACAATCAGCCCCAGCATTTT. Translating gives CASMRRGNNQPQHF.

This clone is a singleton in its sample. The V call is TRBV29-1, the J call TRBJ2-1; tentative D call: TRBD2 (6 bases). The ends were cut back, 6 bases at V and 5 bases at J, with 17 bases in the middle. Looked up from germline, CDR1 is SQVTM and CDR2 is ANQGSEA. CDR3 length equals 14 residues. CDR3 DNA: TGCAGCGTGACCGGGACTTTATCAAACAATGAGCAGTTCTTC. Encoded protein: CSVTGTLSNNEQFF.

The V gene is TRBV5-4, the J gene TRBJ2-5; 12 nucleotides agree with TRBD1. The V segment lost 4 bases and the J segment 5 bases; nucleotides outside the gene matches: 6. Germline CDR1 SGHNT, CDR2 YYREEE (reference sequence). The CDR3 spans 15 residues. The CDR3: CASSRGQGAAETQYF. CDR3 bases: TGTGCCAGCAGCAGGGGACAGGGGGCTGCTGAGACCCAGTACTTC.

The V call is TRBV7-2, the J call TRBJ1-6; D not certain. This CDR3 is 17 amino acids long. Trimming took off 4 bases at V and 5 bases at J, with 18 bases between the two ends. CDR1 is SGHTA and CDR2 is FQGNSA in the germline V gene. The CDR3 sequence is CASSYQTRGINNSPLHF. CDR3 nucleotide sequence: TGTGCCAGCAGCTATCAGACTCGGGGAATTAATAATTCACCCCTCCACTTT. Looking up the rest from reference TRBV7-2 and TRBJ1-6 gives the full variable domain: GAGVSQSPSNKVTEKGKDVELRCDPISGHTALYWYRQSLGQGLEFLIYFQGNSAPDKSGLPSDRFSAERTGGSVSTLTIQRTQQEDSAVYLCASSYQTRGINNSPLHFGNGTRLTVT.

V usage is TRBV5-4 and J usage is TRBJ1-1, with a possible D match to TRBD1 (5 bases). The CDR3 covers 14 residues. Trimming removed 5 bases at V and 1 base at J, with 12 bases between. The germline V gene encodes CDR1 SGHNT and CDR2 YYREEE (reference sequence). The CDR3 DNA sequence: TGTGCCAGCAGTTGGGGACTGGGGAACACTGAAGCTTTCTTT. Its translation is CASSWGLGNTEAFF.